This T cell receptor beta chain was profiled in a study of blood T cell repertoires in COVID-19. Study summary: The origin of the acute and convalescent COVID-19 samples was the United States, Italy and Spain. From T cells, B-cell-depleted T cells, or PBMCs came the material, which was cDNA or gDNA.

Some clones are missing from TCRdb's copy, which holds only in-frame ones; the method was immunoSEQ multiplex PCR. The top ten hold around 0.84% of the sample, which has around 260,000 clones, roughly 89% seen once. Trimming removed 0 bases from V and 4 bases from J, with 6 bases in between. This CDR3 has 13 amino acids. The germline gives CDR1 SGHKS, CDR2 YYEKEE (reference sequence). Sequencing used peripheral blood. The TCR sequence derives from a man aged 30 to 39 with acute or convalescent COVID-19. The chain links TRBV5-5 to TRBJ2-3; D is ambiguous. CDR3 loop: CASSLGGADTQYF. DNA of the CDR3: TGTGCCAGCAGCTTGGGCGGCGCAGATACGCAGTATTTT.